This T cell receptor beta chain was observed in a study of blood T cells in healthy people across ages. The ends were cut back, 3 bases at V and 3 bases at J, with 9 bases in the middle. The CDR3 runs to 13 residues. CDR1 and CDR2 from the germline V gene are SGDLS and YYNGEE. It was with a sample-barcoded 5' primer and a J-beta primer mix that a second PCR of roughly 6 to 11 cycles was run. MiXCR was run by TCRdb on the 5' RACE reads, yielding one entry per CDR3 protein. The table has some 1.5 million distinct CDR3 sequences, 25% to 30% seen once. The sample was blood. This receptor was identified in a woman aged 30 to 39 in good health. This chain links TRBV9 with TRBJ2-5; D gene ambiguous. CDR3 DNA sequence: TGTGCCAGCAGCGCAGTAACGGAAGAGACCCAGTACTTC. Protein: CASSAVTEETQYF.